A selection of T cell receptor beta chains follows, all from one sample in a study of shared clonotypes between healthy human individuals. The method was immunoSEQ multiplex PCR; TCRdb's version includes in-frame clones alone and lacks a portion of them. The sample gives more than 1,200,000 clones, 98% of which show up once; approximately 0.38% is in the top ten. The sample comprised naive CD4+ T cells sorted from blood. The receptors originated from a man between 25 and 39 years old in good health. CDR3s include the opening cysteine and the closing phenylalanine or tryptophan. The D gene is left open where the match is weak. Size is omitted from some rows. Given values are once, few, many or a class for expanded clones.

TRBV30	NA	NA	TRBJ2-7	TGTGCCTGGAGTTTTGGGGACTCCTTTGAAGAGCAGTACTTC	CAWSFGDSFEEQYF
TRBV11-2	NA	TRBD1	TRBJ2-5	TGTGCCAGCAGCTTAAGGGTCGGACAGGCTCAAGAGACCCAGTACTTC	CASSLRVGQAQETQYF
TRBV28	NA	NA	TRBJ2-2	TGTGCCAGCGCTCCTGGAGGGGGGGCCAGGGAGCTGTTTTTT	CASAPGGGARELFF
TRBV28	NA	TRBD1	TRBJ2-5	TGTGCCAGCAGTTTAGGGAGACAGGGGGAGACCCAGTACTTC	CASSLGRQGETQYF
TRBV9	NA	TRBD2	TRBJ2-5	TGTGCCAGCAGCGTAGGTCTAGCGGGAGCAGAGACCCAGTACTTC	CASSVGLAGAETQYF
TRBV12-5	NA	NA	TRBJ2-2	TGTGCTAGTGGCAAAGGTCAGGGCCACACCGGGGAGCTGTTTTTT	CASGKGQGHTGELFF
TRBV28	NA	NA	TRBJ2-3	TGTGCCAGCAGTTTGGCCAACACAGATACGCAGTATTTT	CASSLANTDTQYF
TRBV9	once	TRBD1	TRBJ2-3	TGTGCCAGCAGCGTAGACAGGGGCCGAAAGGGGGATACGCAGTATTTT	CASSVDRGRKGDTQYF
TRBV21-1	NA	NA	TRBJ2-7	TGTGCCAGCAGCATCGCGGGAGGAGGGACAGACTACGAGCAGTACTTC	CASSIAGGGTDYEQYF
TRBV7-9	NA	NA	TRBJ2-1	TGTGCCAGCAGCTCGGACAATGAGCAGTTCTTC	CASSSDNEQFF
TRBV7-7	NA	NA	TRBJ2-3	TGTGCTAGCAGCCCAGGGACACGGGGAGATACGCAGTATTTT	CASSPGTRGDTQYF
TRBV2	NA	NA	TRBJ2-3	TGTGCCAGCAGGAAGACCGAAAGCACAGATACGCAGTATTTT	CASRKTESTDTQYF
TRBV5-1	NA	NA	TRBJ1-3	TGCGCCAGCAGTGAAGGCTCTGGAAACACCATATATTTT	CASSEGSGNTIYF
TRBV29-1	once	NA	TRBJ2-1	TGCAGCGTCCCTAAAACTAGCACCACGTACAATGAGCAGTTCTTC	CSVPKTSTTYNEQFF
TRBV7-2	NA	NA	TRBJ2-2	TGTGCCAGCAGCTTAGCACTGGTCTGGACCGGGGAGCTGTTTTTT	CASSLALVWTGELFF
TRBV10-1	NA	NA	TRBJ1-1	TGCGCCAGCAGTGAATCAGGGAGTACTGAAGCTTTCTTT	CASSESGSTEAFF
TRBV15	NA	TRBD1	TRBJ2-7	TGTGCCACCCAGGACAGGGCCTACTCCTACGAGCAGTACTTC	CATQDRAYSYEQYF
TRBV20-1	once	NA	TRBJ2-1	TGCAGTGCTAGAGATCTAGGAAAGCAGTTCTTC	CSARDLGKQFF
TRBV13	NA	NA	TRBJ1-3	TGTGCCAGCAGTCCCAACAGCGGAGTCTCTGGAAACACCATATATTTT	CASSPNSGVSGNTIYF
TRBV28	NA	TRBD2	TRBJ2-2	TGTGCCACGCCAGCGGGAGACCGCACCGGGGAGCTGTTTTTT	CATPAGDRTGELFF
TRBV9	NA	TRBD2	TRBJ2-1	TGTGCCAGCAGCGTAGCTTCACCGGGGGGGAATGAGCAGTTCTTC	CASSVASPGGNEQFF
TRBV28	NA	TRBD2	TRBJ2-2	TGTGCCAGCAGTGCACCACTAGCGTCGCCGAACACCGGGGAGCTGTTTTTT	CASSAPLASPNTGELFF
TRBV27	NA	NA	TRBJ1-1	TGTGCCAGCAGTTTCCGGGACCCATTTCGGGACACTGAAGCTTTCTTT	CASSFRDPFRDTEAFF
TRBV5-1	NA	NA	TRBJ2-2	TGCGCCAGCAGCCTTGGCCGAGAGATTACCGGGGAGCTGTTTTTT	CASSLGREITGELFF
TRBV28	once	NA	TRBJ2-5	TGTGCCAGCAGTTCCTCAGGGGCCTCTCGGGAGACCCAGTACTTC	CASSSSGASRETQYF
TRBV7-7	NA	NA	TRBJ2-1	TGTGCCAGCAGCTTACGCCCCGGGACAGAGCAGTTCTTC	CASSLRPGTEQFF
TRBV20-1	NA	NA	TRBJ2-1	TGCAGTGCTAGACCCTATGAGCAGTTCTTC	CSARPYEQFF
TRBV27	NA	TRBD2	TRBJ2-6	TGTGCCAGCGGCCTAGCGGGGCCTGGGGCCAACGTCCTGACTTTC	CASGLAGPGANVLTF
TRBV10-3	NA	TRBD1	TRBJ2-3	TGTGCCATCAGTGAGACAGGGGCGGATACGCAGTATTTT	CAISETGADTQYF
TRBV6-5	NA	NA	TRBJ2-2	TGTGCCACCAAGGGGGGAGCCGGGGAGCTGTTTTTT	CATKGGAGELFF
TRBV6-1	NA	NA	TRBJ2-3	TGTGCCAGCAGTAGAGCCATTTTAACAGATACGCAGTATTTT	CASSRAILTDTQYF
TRBV30	NA	NA	TRBJ2-1	TGTGCCTGGAGTGGTGCCGGGCTAGTAGATTTTGAGCAGTTCTTC	CAWSGAGLVDFEQFF
TRBV10-3	NA	TRBD1	TRBJ2-7	TGTGCCATCAGTCCCGGGACAGTTACCTACGAGCAGTACTTC	CAISPGTVTYEQYF
TRBV7-2	NA	NA	TRBJ2-5	TGTGCCAGCAGCTTAGGGGGGAGCCAAGAGACCCAGTACTTC	CASSLGGSQETQYF
TRBV7-2	NA	NA	TRBJ2-7	TGTGCCAGCAGCTTAGACATGAGAAGCTACGAGCAGTACTTC	CASSLDMRSYEQYF
TRBV29-1	NA	NA	TRBJ1-1	TGCAGCGTTGCGGCAGGGCCGGAGGGAGCTTTCTTT	CSVAAGPEGAFF
TRBV5-6	NA	NA	TRBJ2-4	TGTGCCAGCAGCCAGGCACAGGTAGCCAAAAACATTCAGTACTTC	CASSQAQVAKNIQYF
TRBV27	NA	NA	TRBJ2-7	TGTGCCAGCAGCCCGGTTGGGGGGAGTTTCCACGAGCAGTACTTC	CASSPVGGSFHEQYF
TRBV29-1	NA	NA	TRBJ2-3	TGCAGCGTGGACAGCCTGATACGAAGCTATACGCAGTATTTT	CSVDSLIRSYTQYF
TRBV5-8	NA	NA	TRBJ2-7	TGTGCCAGCAGCTTGGTGACTCGCGCGTCGGAGCAGTACTTC	CASSLVTRASEQYF
TRBV28	NA	NA	TRBJ2-7	TGTGCCAGCAGTTCAAACAAAAACCACTACGAGCAGTACTTC	CASSSNKNHYEQYF
TRBV12-5	NA	NA	TRBJ2-7	TGTGCTAGTGGTTTGGGGGGCGGGCTTCCCCTCGAGCAGTACTTC	CASGLGGGLPLEQYF
TRBV6-1	NA	NA	TRBJ1-3	TGTGCCAGCAGTGCTGAGATCTCTGGAAACACCATATATTTT	CASSAEISGNTIYF
TRBV23-1	NA	NA	TRBJ2-7	TGCGCCAGCGTTTCCTCTGGACCGATTTCGAGTGAGCAGTACTTC	CASVSSGPISSEQYF
TRBV19	NA	NA	TRBJ2-7	TGTGCCAGTAGTATCTTACTAGAGGGTTTCTACGAGCAGTACTTC	CASSILLEGFYEQYF
TRBV7-3	NA	TRBD2	TRBJ2-1	TGTGCCAGCAGCTCCGCTCCCCTGCGGGGGTTGGGGAACAATGAGCAGTTCTTC	CASSSAPLRGLGNNEQFF
TRBV21-1	NA	NA	TRBJ1-4	TGTGCCAGCAGCAAACGTTCGGCAGGGGGTGAAAAACTGTTTTTT	CASSKRSAGGEKLFF
TRBV28	once	TRBD2	TRBJ2-7	TGTGCCAGCAGGCGGACTAGCGGGAGGTTCGACGAGCAGTACTTC	CASRRTSGRFDEQYF
TRBV5-1	NA	TRBD1	TRBJ2-2	TGCGCCAGCAGCTTGGCGGGGACAGTACCATACGGGGAGCTGTTTTTT	CASSLAGTVPYGELFF
TRBV28	NA	TRBD2	TRBJ2-5	TGTGCCAGCAGTCGATCTAGCGGGAGGGACCAAGAGACCCAGTACTTC	CASSRSSGRDQETQYF
TRBV6-5	NA	NA	TRBJ2-7	TGTGCCAGCAGTTACTCCCCGGGCGGGATCCACGAGCAGTACTTC	CASSYSPGGIHEQYF